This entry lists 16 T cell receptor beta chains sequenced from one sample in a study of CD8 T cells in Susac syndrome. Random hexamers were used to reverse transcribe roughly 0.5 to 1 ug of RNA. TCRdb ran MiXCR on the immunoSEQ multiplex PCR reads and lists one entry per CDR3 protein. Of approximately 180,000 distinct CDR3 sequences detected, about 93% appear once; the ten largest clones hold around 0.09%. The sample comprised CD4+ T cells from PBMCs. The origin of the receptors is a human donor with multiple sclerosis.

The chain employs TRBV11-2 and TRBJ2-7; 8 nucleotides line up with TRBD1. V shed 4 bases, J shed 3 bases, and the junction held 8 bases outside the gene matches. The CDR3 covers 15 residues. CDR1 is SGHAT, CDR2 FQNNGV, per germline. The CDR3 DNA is TGTGCCAGCAGCTCCGGACAGGGTACAAACTACGAGCAGTACTTC. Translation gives CASSSGQGTNYEQYF.

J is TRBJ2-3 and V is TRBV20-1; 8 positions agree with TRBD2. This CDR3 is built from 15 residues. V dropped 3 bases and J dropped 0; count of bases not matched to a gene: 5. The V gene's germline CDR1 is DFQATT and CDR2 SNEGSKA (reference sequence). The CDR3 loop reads CSARGGTRSTDTQYF. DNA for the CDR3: TGCAGTGCTAGGGGGGGGACTAGAAGCACAGATACGCAGTATTTT.

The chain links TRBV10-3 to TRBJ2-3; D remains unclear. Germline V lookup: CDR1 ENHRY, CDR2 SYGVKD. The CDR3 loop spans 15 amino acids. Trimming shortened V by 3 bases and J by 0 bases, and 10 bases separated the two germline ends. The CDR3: CAISDGRTSTDTQYF. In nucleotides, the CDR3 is TGTGCCATCAGTGACGGTCGGACGAGCACAGATACGCAGTATTTT.

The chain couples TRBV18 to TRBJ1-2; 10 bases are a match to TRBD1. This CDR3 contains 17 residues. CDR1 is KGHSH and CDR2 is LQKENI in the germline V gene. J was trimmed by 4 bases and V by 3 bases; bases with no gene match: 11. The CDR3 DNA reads TGTGCCAGCTCACCTGTCCCGGGACAGGGGTCGGCCTATGGCTACACCTTC. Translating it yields CASSPVPGQGSAYGYTF.

The chain's CDR3 is CASSPAVLGTEAFF. The CDR3 DNA reads TGTGCCAGCTCACCAGCCGTTTTGGGCACTGAAGCTTTCTTT. The gene calls are TRBV18 and TRBJ1-1, with no clear D. V lost 2 bases and J lost 4, with 11 bases in between. This CDR3 has 14 residues. Germline lookup yields CDR1 KGHSH and CDR2 LQKENI. Combining the CDR3 with reference TRBV18 and TRBJ1-1 gives the whole variable domain NAGVMQNPRHLVRRRGQEARLRCSPMKGHSHVYWYRQLPEEGLKFMVYLQKENIIDESGMPKERFSAEFPKEGPSILRIQQVVRGDSAAYFCASSPAVLGTEAFFGQGTRLTVV.

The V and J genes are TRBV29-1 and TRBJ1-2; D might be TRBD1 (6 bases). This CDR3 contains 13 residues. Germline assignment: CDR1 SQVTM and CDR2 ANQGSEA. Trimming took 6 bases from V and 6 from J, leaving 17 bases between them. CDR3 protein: CSVRMNRAHGYTF. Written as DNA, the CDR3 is TGCAGCGTCCGAATGAACAGGGCCCATGGCTACACCTTC.

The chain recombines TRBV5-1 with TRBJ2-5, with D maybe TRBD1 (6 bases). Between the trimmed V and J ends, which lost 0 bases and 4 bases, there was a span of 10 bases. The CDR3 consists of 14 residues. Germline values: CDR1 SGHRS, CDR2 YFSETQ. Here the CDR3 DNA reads TGCGCCAGCAGCTTGGGACAGGAGATAGAGACCCAGTACTTC. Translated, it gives CASSLGQEIETQYF.

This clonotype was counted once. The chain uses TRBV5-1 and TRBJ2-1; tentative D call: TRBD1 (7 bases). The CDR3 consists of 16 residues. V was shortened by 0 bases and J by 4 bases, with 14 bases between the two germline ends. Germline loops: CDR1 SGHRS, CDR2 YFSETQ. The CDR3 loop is CASSLVGGAGYNEQFF. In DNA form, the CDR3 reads TGCGCCAGCAGCTTGGTAGGGGGCGCGGGGTACAATGAGCAGTTCTTC. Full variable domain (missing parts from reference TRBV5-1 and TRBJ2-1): KAGVTQTPRYLIKTRGQQVTLSCSPISGHRSVSWYQQTPGQGLQFLFEYFSETQRNKGNFPGRFSGRQFSNSRSEMNVSTLELGDSALYLCASSLVGGAGYNEQFFGPGTRLTVL.

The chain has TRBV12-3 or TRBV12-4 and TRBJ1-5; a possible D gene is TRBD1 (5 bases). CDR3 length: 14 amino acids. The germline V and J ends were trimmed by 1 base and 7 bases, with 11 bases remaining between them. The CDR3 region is CASSLGQGAQPQHF. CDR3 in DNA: TGTGCCAGCAGTTTAGGCCAAGGGGCGCAGCCCCAGCATTTT.

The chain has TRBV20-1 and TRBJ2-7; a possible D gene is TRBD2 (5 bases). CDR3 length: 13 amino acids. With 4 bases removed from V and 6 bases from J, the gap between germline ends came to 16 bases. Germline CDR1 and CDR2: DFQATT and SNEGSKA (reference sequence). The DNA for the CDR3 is TGCAGTGCTACCGGGGTGATGGGTCGCGAGCAGTACTTC. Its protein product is CSATGVMGREQYF.

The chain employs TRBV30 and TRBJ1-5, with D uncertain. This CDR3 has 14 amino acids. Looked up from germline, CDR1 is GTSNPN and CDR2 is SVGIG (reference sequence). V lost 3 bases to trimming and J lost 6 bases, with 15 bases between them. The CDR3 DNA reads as TGTGCCTGGAGCAAACGTGGTTCTAGTCAGCCCCAGCATTTT. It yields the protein CAWSKRGSSQPQHF.

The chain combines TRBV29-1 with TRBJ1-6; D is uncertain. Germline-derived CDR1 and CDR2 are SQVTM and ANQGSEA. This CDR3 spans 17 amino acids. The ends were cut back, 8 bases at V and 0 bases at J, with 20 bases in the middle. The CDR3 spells CSPVAGQSSSYNSPLHF. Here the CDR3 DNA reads TGCAGCCCTGTCGCAGGTCAATCCAGCTCCTATAATTCACCCCTCCACTTT.

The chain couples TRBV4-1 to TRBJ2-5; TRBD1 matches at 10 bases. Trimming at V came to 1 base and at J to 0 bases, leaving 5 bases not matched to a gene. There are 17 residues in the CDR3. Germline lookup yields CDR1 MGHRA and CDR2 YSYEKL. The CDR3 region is CASSQAPGQGYQETQYF. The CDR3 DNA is TGCGCCAGCAGCCAAGCCCCGGGACAGGGGTACCAAGAGACCCAGTACTTC.

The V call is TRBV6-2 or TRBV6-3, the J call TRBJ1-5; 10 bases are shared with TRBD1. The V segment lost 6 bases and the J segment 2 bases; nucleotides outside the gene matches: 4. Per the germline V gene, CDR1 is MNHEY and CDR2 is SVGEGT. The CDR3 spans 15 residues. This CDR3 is CASRPGTGGNQPQHF. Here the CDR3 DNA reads TGTGCCAGCAGGCCCGGGACAGGGGGCAATCAGCCCCAGCATTTT.

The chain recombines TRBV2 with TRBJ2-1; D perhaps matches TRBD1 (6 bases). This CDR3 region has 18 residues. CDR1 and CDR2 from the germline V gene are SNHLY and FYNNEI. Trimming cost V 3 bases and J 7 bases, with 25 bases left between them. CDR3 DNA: TGTGCCAGCAGTGAGGCAAAACGACAGGAGGTGAGATTAAATGAGCAGTTCTTC. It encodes CASSEAKRQEVRLNEQFF. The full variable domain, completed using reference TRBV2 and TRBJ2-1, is EPEVTQTPSHQVTQMGQEVILRCVPISNHLYFYWYRQILGQKVEFLVSFYNNEISEKSEIFDDQFSVERPDGSNFTLKIRSTKLEDSAMYFCASSEAKRQEVRLNEQFFGPGTRLTVL.

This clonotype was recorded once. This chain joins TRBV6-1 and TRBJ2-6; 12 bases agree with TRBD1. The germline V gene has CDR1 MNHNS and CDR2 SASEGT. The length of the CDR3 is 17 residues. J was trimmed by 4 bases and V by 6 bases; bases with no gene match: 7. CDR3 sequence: CASSRGQGAMGANVLTF. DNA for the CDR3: TGTGCCAGCAGCCGGGGACAGGGGGCGATGGGGGCCAACGTCCTGACTTTC.